This TCR beta chain was sequenced for a study of blood T cell repertoires in COVID-19. Turning to the study itself: Both acute and convalescent COVID-19 samples were obtained from the United States, Italy and Spain. PBMCs, B-cell-depleted T cells, or T cells provided the cDNA or gDNA that made up the material.

Original handling: Quantification of nucleated cells was approximated via reference gene primer amplification. TCRdb keeps only in-frame clones here, not all; method: immunoSEQ multiplex PCR. That table is the source of V, J and clone size, and D and trimming were worked out from the DNA. The table has approximately 360,000 clones, 89% seen once; the top ten hold more than 1%. The V segment lost 3 bases and the J segment 4 bases; nucleotides outside the gene matches: 10. The germline gives CDR1 LGHNA, CDR2 YNFKEQ. CDR3 size: 18 residues. The TCR originated in a man between 35 and 55 years old with acute or convalescent COVID-19. The chain joins TRBV4-2 to TRBJ2-2; 11 bases map to TRBD2. Sequenced: peripheral blood. The CDR3 loop reads CASSHLGTSGRGTGELFF. DNA of the CDR3: TGTGCCAGCAGCCACCTAGGGACTAGCGGCCGGGGCACCGGGGAGCTGTTTTTT.